A single sample is the source of the 25 T cell receptor beta chains below, sequenced in a study of blood T cell repertoires in COVID-19. The protocol was immunoSEQ multiplex PCR, while the TCRdb copy is restricted to in-frame clones and leaves out a portion. Counted here are 84,000 or so clones, approximately 78% occurring once; the ten biggest clones make up around 16%. Sequenced sample: peripheral blood. These receptors all stem from an elderly woman with acute or convalescent COVID-19.

This clone came up a few times. The genes are TRBV6-6 and TRBJ2-7, with TRBD1 matching 8 bases. V shed 5 bases and J 5 bases; nucleotides not matched to a gene: 2. Germline V gives CDR1 MNHNY, CDR2 SVGAGI (reference sequence). This CDR3 region has 12 residues. CDR3 in amino acids: CASSGQGDEQYF. The CDR3 DNA sequence: TGTGCCAGCAGTGGACAGGGAGACGAGCAGTACTTC.

The CDR3 reads CASSARTGRGTGELFF. CDR3 DNA: TGTGCCAGCAGCGCCCGGACAGGGAGGGGAACCGGGGAGCTGTTTTTT. The V gene is TRBV6-4, the J gene TRBJ2-2, with TRBD1 as a possible D gene (8 bases). Trimming stripped 6 bases from V and 5 bases from J, with 19 bases between. CDR1 is MRHNA, CDR2 SNTAGT, per germline. The CDR3 spans 16 residues.

The chain carries TRBV28 and TRBJ1-1, with a tentative D call TRBD1 (5 bases). Trimming left V 0 bases short and J 3 bases short, with 8 bases between. The CDR3 runs 14 residues. Germline CDR1 MDHEN, CDR2 SYDVKM. CDR3 loop: CASSLWAGDTEAFF. As DNA, the CDR3 is TGTGCCAGCAGTTTATGGGCGGGGGACACTGAAGCTTTCTTT.

This clone was seen only once. V usage is TRBV19 and J usage is TRBJ1-1; the match to TRBD1 covers 9 bases. Per germline, CDR1 LNHDA and CDR2 SQIVND (reference sequence). J was trimmed by 5 bases and V by 7 bases; bases with no gene match: 11. This CDR3 comprises 15 residues. The CDR3 DNA sequence: TGTGCCAGTACTTCCCAGGGACAGGGATATACTGAAGCTTTCTTT. Translation: CASTSQGQGYTEAFF.

This CDR3 reads CASSLTPPSGGRNNEQFF. The DNA for the CDR3 is TGTGCCAGCAGTTTGACACCACCTAGCGGGGGGCGGAACAATGAGCAGTTCTTC. The chain combines TRBV27 with TRBJ2-1, with 11 nucleotides matching TRBD2. Trimming at V came to 3 bases and at J to 5 bases, leaving 12 bases not matched to a gene. Germline V gives CDR1 MNHEY, CDR2 SMNVEV (reference sequence). The CDR3 contains 18 residues.

This clone appeared a few times. This chain links TRBV2 with TRBJ1-4, with 7 bases identical to TRBD1. The CDR3 length is 15 residues. V shed 6 bases, J shed 7 bases, and the junction held 11 bases outside the gene matches. The germline V gene has CDR1 SNHLY and CDR2 FYNNEI. CDR3 in DNA: TGTGCCAGCAGGAGGGAAGACAGGGTCCCTGAAAAACTGTTTTTT. This sequence encodes CASRREDRVPEKLFF.

DNA of the CDR3: TGTGCCAGCTCACCAGGGGTTAGGGGCAATGAGCAGTTCTTC. Protein sequence: CASSPGVRGNEQFF. The V and J genes are TRBV18 and TRBJ2-1, with a weak D call TRBD1 (5 bases). Germline V gene lookup returns CDR1 KGHSH and CDR2 LQKENI. Trimming pared 2 bases from V and 6 bases from J, leaving 11 bases between. There are 14 residues in the CDR3.

The rearrangement uses TRBV30 and TRBJ2-5; TRBD1 aligns across 10 bases. Per the germline V gene, CDR1 is GTSNPN and CDR2 is SVGIG (reference sequence). V lost 0 bases to trimming and J lost 7 bases; unmatched junction nucleotides: 5. The CDR3 is 14 amino acids. CDR3: CAWSVLGQGLTQYF. The CDR3 DNA reads TGTGCCTGGAGTGTATTGGGACAGGGGCTGACCCAGTACTTC.

The chain carries TRBV29-1 and TRBJ1-1; D ambiguous. The V end was cut by 5 bases, the J end by 11 bases, with 12 bases between. CDR3 length equals 10 residues. Germline V gene data show CDR1 as SQVTM and CDR2 as ANQGSEA. The CDR3 nucleotides are TGCAGCGTTCAAGGCGGAGAGGCTTTCTTT. It translates to CSVQGGEAFF.

The sample holds one count of this clone. V is TRBV6-6 and J is TRBJ2-1; 7 positions agree with TRBD1. The germline V gene has CDR1 MNHNY and CDR2 SVGAGI (reference sequence). The CDR3 consists of 15 residues. Trimming removed 6 bases from V and 4 bases from J; junction bases left unmatched: 9. The CDR3 here is CASRADRVFYNEQFF. The CDR3 DNA follows: TGTGCCAGCAGAGCAGACAGGGTATTTTACAATGAGCAGTTCTTC.

In its sample, this clone was seen a few times. In nucleotides, the CDR3 is TGTGCCAGCAGCTTTGTCCCCGACAGGTCCTACACCTTC. Its translation is CASSFVPDRSYTF. The chain combines TRBV5-6 with TRBJ1-2; maybe TRBD1 (6 bases). Deletions cut 2 bases from V and 10 bases from J, with 15 bases between. The CDR3 consists of 13 residues. Germline V gives CDR1 SGHDT, CDR2 YYEEEE. The variable domain in full, with the rest retrieved from reference TRBV5-6 and TRBJ1-2, is DAGVTQSPTHLIKTRGQQVTLRCSPKSGHDTVSWYQQALGQGPQFIFQYYEEEERQRGNFPDRFSGHQFPNYSSELNVNALLLGDSALYLCASSFVPDRSYTFGSGTRLTVV.

The chain combines TRBV30 with TRBJ1-4; 7 bases match TRBD1. Germline loops: CDR1 GTSNPN, CDR2 SVGIG (reference sequence). This CDR3 has 13 amino acids. Trimming removed 4 bases from V and 13 bases from J; junction bases left unmatched: 12. In DNA, the CDR3 is TGTGCCTGGACAAACCCCACAGGGGCTAGACTGTTTTTT. It encodes CAWTNPTGARLFF.

This chain uses TRBV2 with TRBJ2-3, with 10 bases that match TRBD2. J was trimmed by 4 bases and V by 6 bases; bases with no gene match: 7. The CDR3 extends over 15 amino acids. The germline V gene encodes CDR1 SNHLY and CDR2 FYNNEI. The CDR3 coding sequence is TGTGCCAGCAGGGAGCGGGGGGGCCGAGCAGATACGCAGTATTTT. It codes for CASRERGGRADTQYF.

DNA for the CDR3: TGTGCCAGCTCACTATCTAGCGGCTCTAGCACAGATACGCAGTATTTT. It is translated as CASSLSSGSSTDTQYF. This chain joins TRBV18 and TRBJ2-3, with 7 bases lining up with TRBD2. This CDR3 is built from 16 residues. Germline loops: CDR1 KGHSH, CDR2 LQKENI. J was trimmed by 0 bases and V by 4 bases; bases with no gene match: 7.

V gene TRBV2 combines with J gene TRBJ2-2; 10 bases fit TRBD1. From germline, CDR1 is SNHLY and CDR2 FYNNEI. The CDR3 consists of 15 residues. Trimming at V came to 5 bases and at J to 5 bases, leaving 5 bases not matched to a gene. The CDR3 protein is CASSRRTGGTGELFF. For the CDR3, the DNA is TGTGCCAGCAGTAGACGGACAGGGGGGACCGGGGAGCTGTTTTTT.

The CDR3 protein is CASSQQEIAMNTEAFF. The DNA of the CDR3 is TGCGCCAGCAGCCAGCAGGAAATCGCTATGAACACTGAAGCTTTCTTT. The gene calls are TRBV4-1 and TRBJ1-1; the D is unclear. Germline V gives CDR1 MGHRA, CDR2 YSYEKL. Trimming removed 3 bases from V and 0 bases from J, with 14 bases in between. This CDR3 has 16 amino acids.

This clone appeared once. The V gene is TRBV3-1 (or the pseudogene TRBV3-2), the J gene TRBJ2-1; D possibly corresponds to TRBD2 (6 bases). Trimming cost V 5 bases and J 6 bases, with 11 bases left between them. There are 13 residues in the CDR3. Looked up from germline, CDR1 is LGHDT and CDR2 is YNNKEL (reference sequence). The CDR3 nucleotides read TGTGCCAGCAGCTCACGGAGGGCCAATGAGCAGTTCTTC. Its translation: CASSSRRANEQFF.

The chain links TRBV19 to TRBJ2-1; D gene uncertain. The ends were cut back, 0 bases at V and 5 bases at J, with 5 bases in the middle. CDR3 size: 13 residues. CDR1 is LNHDA, CDR2 SQIVND, per germline (reference sequence). CDR3 nucleotides: TGTGCCAGTAGTATAGATAAAAACAATGAGCAGTTCTTC. Its translation: CASSIDKNNEQFF.

This sequence joins TRBV15 and TRBJ2-1, with TRBD1 matching 7 bases. The CDR3 runs 16 residues. Germline CDR1 reads LNHNV; CDR2 reads YYDKDF (reference sequence). Trimming removed 3 bases from V and 5 bases from J; junction bases left unmatched: 10. CDR3 sequence: CATSRNRGLIDNEQFF. Here the CDR3 DNA reads TGTGCCACCAGCAGGAACAGGGGCCTGATAGACAATGAGCAGTTCTTC.

The CDR3 is CASSTGLAGDTQYF. In nucleotides, the CDR3 is TGTGCCAGCAGCACGGGACTAGCGGGGGATACGCAGTATTTT. The chain recombines TRBV5-6 with TRBJ2-3; 13 bases map to TRBD2. This CDR3 is 14 amino acids long. CDR1 and CDR2 from the germline V gene are SGHDT and YYEEEE. Trimming took 4 bases from V and 6 from J; bases not matched to a gene: 2.

This rearrangement joins TRBV6-2 or TRBV6-3 to TRBJ1-2; TRBD1 matches at 7 bases. The J segment lost 2 bases and the V segment lost 6 bases, leaving 3 bases of the junction unmatched. This CDR3 has 13 amino acids. Germline CDR1 reads MNHEY; CDR2 reads SVGEGT. The CDR3 nucleotides read TGTGCCAGCAGCTCGGGACAGAACTATGGCTACACCTTC. Protein product: CASSSGQNYGYTF.

This clone turned up a few times. The chain carries TRBV27 and TRBJ2-2; 10 bases are shared with TRBD1. This CDR3 contains 16 residues. The V gene end was trimmed by 4 bases and the J gene end by 5 bases; junction bases not matched to a gene: 7. Per germline, CDR1 MNHEY and CDR2 SMNVEV (reference sequence). The CDR3 region is CASSSRQGAWTGELFF. In DNA, the CDR3 is TGTGCCAGCAGTTCGCGACAGGGGGCTTGGACCGGGGAGCTGTTTTTT.

The rearrangement joins TRBV5-1 to TRBJ1-1; 7 bases map to TRBD1. CDR1 is SGHRS and CDR2 is YFSETQ in the germline V gene. This CDR3 is built from 15 residues. Trimming took 3 bases from V and 6 from J; bases not matched to a gene: 11. This CDR3 reads CASSYIDRDMAEAFF. The CDR3 DNA is TGCGCCAGCAGCTACATCGACAGGGATATGGCTGAAGCTTTCTTT.

The V and J genes are TRBV20-1 and TRBJ2-7, with a weak D call TRBD1 (6 bases). Per the germline V gene, CDR1 is DFQATT and CDR2 is SNEGSKA (reference sequence). Trimming removed 7 bases at V and 5 bases at J, with 12 bases between. CDR3 size: 11 residues. CDR3 loop: CSVTAGDEQYF. As DNA, the CDR3 is TGCAGTGTCACAGCAGGGGACGAGCAGTACTTC.

V gene TRBV19 combines with J gene TRBJ1-5; no definite D call. Germline V gene data show CDR1 as LNHDA and CDR2 as SQIVND (reference sequence). CDR3 length equals 13 residues. The V gene lost 7 bases and the J gene lost 7 bases, with 14 bases spanning the gap. The CDR3, as DNA: TGTGCCAGTACTACACTGGGAGGACAGCCCCAGCATTTT. It specifies CASTTLGGQPQHF.